The text below deals with one TCR beta chain. The target antigen is unknown. These data are taken from a study of OX40 agonist ivuxolimab in advanced cancers. Across the whole study: Patients received ivuxolimab, an agonistic anti-OX40 (CD134) antibody. Previous treatment with anti-PD-1, anti-PD-L1 or anti-CTLA-4 therapy was allowed; 40% had received some. Study findings and constraints: Expanded peripheral T cell antigen specificity was not determined. Among the least clonally expanded were partial responders at 0.1-3.0 mg/kg.

The CDR3 is 16 amino acids. Germline V gene sequence: CDR1 SGHAT, CDR2 FQNNGV. The ends lost 2 bases at V and 2 bases at J; junction bases unmatched: 9. Generated by immunoSEQ multiplex PCR, the TCRdb table keeps only in-frame clones and is missing some. The sample contains about 14,000 clones, roughly nine tenths of which appear only once. The sequence derives from an adult with an advanced solid tumor such as melanoma, head and neck, liver or kidney cancer. The chain combines TRBV11-2 with TRBJ2-7; TRBD2 matches at 7 bases. The sequencing used CD4+ or CD8+ T cells sorted from blood, collected in a trial of the OX40 agonist ivuxolimab. The CDR3 region is CASSLSALAETYEQYF. In nucleotides, the CDR3 is TGTGCCAGCAGCTTATCGGCTCTAGCGGAGACCTACGAGCAGTACTTC.